Presented here are 23 T cell receptor beta chains from one specimen sequenced in a study of blood T cell repertoires in COVID-19. The assay was immunoSEQ multiplex PCR, and TCRdb's table has in-frame clones only and misses some. The sample holds about 120,000 clones; about four fifths are singletons and the top ten take roughly 4.3%. What was sequenced was peripheral blood. The source is a woman of 80 years or more with acute or convalescent COVID-19.

CDR3 DNA sequence: TGTGCCAGCAGCTTCGGAGGGATTGGGGAAAAACTGTTTTTT. This gives the protein CASSFGGIGEKLFF. The chain recombines TRBV5-6 with TRBJ1-4; no clear D. The CDR3 spans 14 residues. Germline loops: CDR1 SGHDT, CDR2 YYEEEE. V dropped 2 bases and J dropped 8 bases, with 13 bases sitting between them. Full variable domain (outside the CDR3, taken from reference TRBV5-6 and TRBJ1-4): DAGVTQSPTHLIKTRGQQVTLRCSPKSGHDTVSWYQQALGQGPQFIFQYYEEEERQRGNFPDRFSGHQFPNYSSELNVNALLLGDSALYLCASSFGGIGEKLFFGSGTQLSVL.

The J gene is TRBJ2-5, the V gene TRBV2; D perhaps matches TRBD2 (6 bases). Per germline, CDR1 SNHLY and CDR2 FYNNEI. Trimming took 8 bases from V and 0 from J, leaving 10 bases between them. The CDR3 loop spans 13 amino acids. This chain's CDR3 is CASLSGYQETQYF. In DNA, the CDR3 is TGTGCCAGCTTAAGCGGGTACCAAGAGACCCAGTACTTC.

The rearrangement links TRBV11-3 to TRBJ2-5, with D possibly being TRBD2 (7 bases). CDR1 and CDR2 (germline): SGHNT, YENEEA. CDR3 size: 14 residues. V was pared by 6 bases and J by 2 bases, with 13 bases between. The CDR3: CASSGGGQQETQYF. The CDR3 bases are TGTGCCAGCAGTGGGGGGGGGCAACAAGAGACCCAGTACTTC.

V is TRBV27 and J is TRBJ1-5; 7 bases match TRBD1. V trimming: 5 bases; J trimming: 7 bases; junction bases outside the gene matches: 5. CDR1 and CDR2 (germline): MNHEY, SMNVEV (reference sequence). The CDR3 sequence is 13 residues long. The CDR3 sequence is CASSGTVEQPQHF. The CDR3 nucleotides read TGTGCCAGCAGTGGGACAGTGGAGCAGCCCCAGCATTTT.

The chain combines TRBV2 with TRBJ1-6; 11 bases line up with TRBD1. The CDR3 has 16 residues. The V gene's germline CDR1 is SNHLY and CDR2 FYNNEI. V gave up 3 bases and J gave up 9 bases; unmatched junction bases: 7. CDR3 residues: CASSEESGTGGSPLHF. CDR3 nucleotide sequence: TGTGCCAGCAGTGAGGAGAGCGGGACAGGGGGTTCACCCCTCCACTTT. The variable domain in full, with the rest retrieved from reference TRBV2 and TRBJ1-6, is EPEVTQTPSHQVTQMGQEVILRCVPISNHLYFYWYRQILGQKVEFLVSFYNNEISEKSEIFDDQFSVERPDGSNFTLKIRSTKLEDSAMYFCASSEESGTGGSPLHFGNGTRLTVT.

CDR3 protein: CAWSDLGGDGNTIYF. The CDR3 coding sequence is TGTGCCTGGAGTGATTTAGGAGGGGATGGAAACACCATATATTTT. This sequence joins TRBV30 and TRBJ1-3; possible D gene TRBD1, 5 bases. The germline gives CDR1 GTSNPN, CDR2 SVGIG (reference sequence). Trimming pared 1 base from V and 3 bases from J, leaving 13 bases between. CDR3 size: 15 residues.

In this sample, this clone turned up a few times. The chain couples TRBV5-1 to TRBJ2-1, with D perhaps TRBD2 (6 bases). V was cut by 4 bases and J by 2 bases, with 13 bases left in between. The CDR3 is made up of 15 amino acids. The germline V gene has CDR1 SGHRS and CDR2 YFSETQ. CDR3 coding DNA: TGCGCCAGCAGCGCGGGACTTACCCCCTACAATGAGCAGTTCTTC. This codes for CASSAGLTPYNEQFF.

CDR3 in amino acids: CASSLAHQGSPLHF. CDR3 in DNA: TGTGCCAGCAGCTTAGCGCATCAGGGTTCACCCCTCCACTTT. The chain recombines TRBV7-2 with TRBJ1-6; D is possibly TRBD1 (5 bases). In germline, CDR1 is SGHTA, CDR2 FQGNSA. Between the trimmed V and J ends, which lost 0 bases and 9 bases, there was a span of 9 bases. The CDR3 has 14 residues.

This rearrangement joins TRBV6-2 or TRBV6-3 to TRBJ2-1; TRBD2 matches at 11 bases. The trim removed 5 bases at V and 10 bases at J, leaving 4 bases unmatched. Germline V gives CDR1 MNHEY, CDR2 SVGEGT. The CDR3 is 13 amino acids. The CDR3, as DNA: TGTGCCAGCAGTGCCAGACTAGCGGGGGAGCAGTTCTTC. Translating gives CASSARLAGEQFF.

The chain has TRBV11-3 and TRBJ2-1, with 11 bases lining up with TRBD2. V lost 0 bases, J lost 6 bases, and 4 bases stayed unmatched. The CDR3 consists of 16 residues. CDR1 SGHNT and CDR2 YENEEA come from the germline V gene. CDR3 region: CASSLDSTSGSNEQFF. CDR3 DNA sequence: TGTGCCAGCAGCTTAGACTCAACTAGCGGGAGCAATGAGCAGTTCTTC. Filled out from reference TRBV11-3 and TRBJ2-1, the complete variable domain reads EAGVVQSPRYKIIEKKQPVAFWCNPISGHNTLYWYLQNLGQGPELLIRYENEEAVDDSQLPKDRFSAERLKGVDSTLKIQPAELGDSAVYLCASSLDSTSGSNEQFFGPGTRLTVL.

The chain couples TRBV7-3 to TRBJ2-1; a weak D match, TRBD2 (6 bases). CDR3 length: 16 residues. V lost 3 bases to trimming and J lost 0 bases, with 12 bases between them. Germline V lookup: CDR1 SGHTA, CDR2 FQGTGA. As DNA, the CDR3 is TGTGCCAGCAGCTTGGGGGGAGGCATCTCCTACAATGAGCAGTTCTTC. Encoded protein: CASSLGGGISYNEQFF.

This clone was observed many times. The gene calls are TRBV7-3 and TRBJ2-7, with 9 bases identical to TRBD1. This CDR3 region has 13 residues. Germline trimming cut 4 bases from V and 6 bases from J; bases unmatched to any gene: 4. In germline, CDR1 is SGHTA, CDR2 FQGTGA. The CDR3 reads CASSSTGGAEQYF. The CDR3 coding sequence is TGTGCCAGCAGCTCCACAGGGGGCGCCGAGCAGTACTTC.

The chain couples TRBV24-1 to TRBJ1-2, with D possibly matching TRBD1 (5 bases). Deletions cut 2 bases from V and 4 bases from J, with 10 bases between. The CDR3 is 14 residues long. Germline CDR1 KGHDR, CDR2 SFDVKD. The DNA for the CDR3 is TGTGCCACCAGTGATTCCAGGGAGGGCTATGGCTACACCTTC. Amino acids: CATSDSREGYGYTF.

This clone was recorded a few times. This chain connects TRBV14 to TRBJ1-1, with 8 bases identical to TRBD1. The length of the CDR3 is 16 residues. After removal of 3 bases from V and 0 bases from J, the junction contained 6 bases not matched to a gene. Germline V gives CDR1 SGHDN, CDR2 FVKESK. The DNA of the CDR3 is TGTGCCAGCAGCCACAGGGGGCCTCTCATGAACACTGAAGCTTTCTTT. Amino acids: CASSHRGPLMNTEAFF.

This clone was observed a handful of times. The chain is built from TRBV19 and TRBJ1-6; TRBD1 aligns across 8 bases. The CDR3 is made up of 14 amino acids. Germline CDR1 is LNHDA and CDR2 is SQIVND (reference sequence). The J segment lost 10 bases and the V segment lost 4 bases, leaving 6 bases of the junction unmatched. The CDR3 nucleotides are TGTGCCAGTAGTACGACAGGGGCGGCATCACCCCTCCACTTT. Translated: CASSTTGAASPLHF.

The chain combines TRBV29-1 with TRBJ2-2; D unresolved. CDR3 length: 11 amino acids. The germline V gene has CDR1 SQVTM and CDR2 ANQGSEA. Trimming took 5 bases from V and 2 from J, leaving 3 bases between them. CDR3 residues: CSVSNTGELFF. The CDR3 bases are TGCAGCGTTTCTAACACCGGGGAGCTGTTTTTT.

This sequence joins TRBV14 and TRBJ2-1, with a possible D match to TRBD2 (6 bases). CDR1 is SGHDN and CDR2 is FVKESK in the germline V gene. The CDR3 is 15 residues long. V gave up 4 bases and J gave up 0 bases, with 10 bases separating them. The CDR3 loop is CASSPRGSSYNEQFF. CDR3 DNA sequence: TGTGCCAGCAGCCCACGGGGGAGCTCCTACAATGAGCAGTTCTTC.

This clone was recorded only once. This chain joins TRBV3-1 (or the pseudogene TRBV3-2) and TRBJ2-5, with 12 bases fitting TRBD2. The CDR3 is made up of 18 amino acids. Germline CDR1 and CDR2: LGHDT and YNNKEL (reference sequence). The junction had 14 bases not matched to a gene; V was cut back by 4 bases and J by 5 bases. CDR3 amino acids: CASSLQSLAGGPKETQYF. CDR3 DNA: TGTGCCAGCAGCCTCCAGAGCCTAGCGGGAGGGCCGAAGGAGACCCAGTACTTC.

This chain connects TRBV7-2 to TRBJ2-3; 9 positions match TRBD2. V lost 2 bases to trimming and J lost 4 bases; unmatched junction nucleotides: 10. Germline V gene sequence: CDR1 SGHTA, CDR2 FQGNSA. The CDR3 loop spans 17 amino acids. CDR3 coding DNA: TGTGCCAGCAGCTTATTGGGCGGGGGGGACGTGCCAGATACGCAGTATTTT. Translated, it gives CASSLLGGGDVPDTQYF. The full variable domain, rest sourced from reference TRBV7-2 and TRBJ2-3, is GAGVSQSPSNKVTEKGKDVELRCDPISGHTALYWYRQSLGQGLEFLIYFQGNSAPDKSGLPSDRFSAERTGGSVSTLTIQRTQQEDSAVYLCASSLLGGGDVPDTQYFGPGTRLTVL.

The rearrangement joins TRBV11-2 to TRBJ1-6; weak D call: TRBD1 (6 bases). V was shortened by 9 bases and J by 6 bases, with 15 bases between the two germline ends. CDR3 length: 14 amino acids. From germline, CDR1 is SGHAT and CDR2 FQNNGV. The CDR3 is CASRILRGNSPLHF. For the CDR3, the DNA is TGTGCCAGTCGCATTCTCAGGGGTAATTCACCCCTCCACTTT.

The gene calls are TRBV6-2 or TRBV6-3 and TRBJ1-2; TRBD1 aligns across 7 bases. Germline assignment: CDR1 MNHEY and CDR2 SVGEGT. This CDR3 is built from 14 residues. Trimming at V came to 6 bases and at J to 4 bases, leaving 8 bases not matched to a gene. Here the CDR3 reads CASSRTGEVYGYTF. CDR3 in DNA: TGTGCCAGCAGCCGTACAGGGGAAGTCTATGGCTACACCTTC.

The J gene is TRBJ1-2, the V gene TRBV5-5, with 9 bases lining up with TRBD1. After removal of 0 bases from V and 4 bases from J, the junction contained 13 bases not matched to a gene. Looked up from germline, CDR1 is SGHKS and CDR2 is YYEKEE (reference sequence). The CDR3 has 18 amino acids. In nucleotides, the CDR3 is TGTGCCAGCAGCTTGGGGCCCGGGACAGGGTCATCGTCCTATGGCTACACCTTC. It yields the protein CASSLGPGTGSSSYGYTF.

This chain uses TRBV19 with TRBJ2-7; 9 nucleotides align to TRBD1. With V trimmed by 8 bases and J by 6 bases, 5 bases remained unmatched. This CDR3 is 12 amino acids long. The germline gives CDR1 LNHDA, CDR2 SQIVND (reference sequence). CDR3 nucleotides: TGTGCCAGTCGGACAGGGGAGGGCGAGCAGTACTTC. It specifies CASRTGEGEQYF.